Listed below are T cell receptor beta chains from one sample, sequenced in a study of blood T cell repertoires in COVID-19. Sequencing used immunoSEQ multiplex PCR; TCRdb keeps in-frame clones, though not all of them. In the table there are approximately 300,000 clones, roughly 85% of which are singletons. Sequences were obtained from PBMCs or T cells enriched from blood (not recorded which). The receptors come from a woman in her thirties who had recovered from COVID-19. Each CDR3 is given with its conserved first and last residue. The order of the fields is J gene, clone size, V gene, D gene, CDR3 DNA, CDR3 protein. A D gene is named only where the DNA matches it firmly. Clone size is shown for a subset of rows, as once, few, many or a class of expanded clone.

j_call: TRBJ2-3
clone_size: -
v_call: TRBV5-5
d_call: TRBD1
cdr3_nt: TGTGCCAGCAGCCCGCCCCGGACAGGGTACACAGATACGCAGTATTTT
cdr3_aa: CASSPPRTGYTDTQYF

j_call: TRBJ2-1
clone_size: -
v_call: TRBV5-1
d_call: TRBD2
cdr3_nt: TGCGCCAGCAGCTTGGTATGGCTAGCGGGGGGTCCCAACTCCTACAATGAGCAGTTCTTC
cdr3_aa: CASSLVWLAGGPNSYNEQFF

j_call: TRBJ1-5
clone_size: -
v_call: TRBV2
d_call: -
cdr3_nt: TGTGCCAGCAGCACTATTGGGCCCCAGCATTTT
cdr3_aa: CASSTIGPQHF

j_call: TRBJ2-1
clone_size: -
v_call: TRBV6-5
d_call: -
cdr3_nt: TGTGCCAGCAAAGGGAGAGGCTCCTACAATGAGCAGTTCTTC
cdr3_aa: CASKGRGSYNEQFF

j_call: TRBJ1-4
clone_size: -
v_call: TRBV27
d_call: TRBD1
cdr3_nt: TGTGCCAGCAGTCACCCCCGGCGGACAGGGCATGAAAAACTGTTTTTT
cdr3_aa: CASSHPRRTGHEKLFF

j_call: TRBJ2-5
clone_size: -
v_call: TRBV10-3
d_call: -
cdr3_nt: TGTGCCATCAGTGAGTCGCCAGGGGAGTTCGAGACCCAGTACTTC
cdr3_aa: CAISESPGEFETQYF

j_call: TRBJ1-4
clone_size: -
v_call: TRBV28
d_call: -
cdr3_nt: TGTGCCAGCAGTTTCCGCTTAGGGACAAGGGTCCCCAATGAAAAACTGTTTTTT
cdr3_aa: CASSFRLGTRVPNEKLFF

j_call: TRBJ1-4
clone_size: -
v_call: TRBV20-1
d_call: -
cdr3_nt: TGCAGTGCTAGTTTGTGGAGTACAACTAATGAAAAACTGTTTTTT
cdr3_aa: CSASLWSTTNEKLFF

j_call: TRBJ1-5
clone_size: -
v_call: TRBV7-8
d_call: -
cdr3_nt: TGTGCCAGCAGCTTAACTCAGGGAGGGCAGCCCCAGCATTTT
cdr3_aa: CASSLTQGGQPQHF

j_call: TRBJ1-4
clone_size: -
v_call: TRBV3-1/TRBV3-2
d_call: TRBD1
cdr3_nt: TGTGCCAGCAGCCAAAACACAGGGGAACAACTGTTTTTT
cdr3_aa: CASSQNTGEQLFF

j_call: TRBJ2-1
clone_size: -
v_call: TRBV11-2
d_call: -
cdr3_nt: TGTGCCAGCAGCTTGGAGGGAGTAGGTAATGAGCAGTTCTTC
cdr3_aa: CASSLEGVGNEQFF

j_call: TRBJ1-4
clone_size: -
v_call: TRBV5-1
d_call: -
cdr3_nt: TGCGCCAGCAGCTCAGGACAGAGTAATGAAAAACTGTTTTTT
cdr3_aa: CASSSGQSNEKLFF

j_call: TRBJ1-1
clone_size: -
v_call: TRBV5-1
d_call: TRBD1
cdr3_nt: TGCGCCAGCAGCTGGAGTGGACAGGGGGCGGCGGAAGCTTTCTTT
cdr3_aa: CASSWSGQGAAEAFF

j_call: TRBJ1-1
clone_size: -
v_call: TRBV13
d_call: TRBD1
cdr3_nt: TGTGCCAGCAGCCAGACAGGGGGTTACACTGAAGCTTTCTTT
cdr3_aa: CASSQTGGYTEAFF

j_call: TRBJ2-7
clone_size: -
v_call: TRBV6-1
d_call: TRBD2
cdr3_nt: TGTGCCAGCAGTGACGGGGGACTAGCGGGACTCGACGAGCAGTACTTC
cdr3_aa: CASSDGGLAGLDEQYF

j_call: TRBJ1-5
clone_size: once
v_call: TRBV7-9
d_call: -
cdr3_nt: TGTGCCAGCAGCTCGTACGGAGGGGCCCAGGACGATCAGCCCCAGCATTTT
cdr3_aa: CASSSYGGAQDDQPQHF

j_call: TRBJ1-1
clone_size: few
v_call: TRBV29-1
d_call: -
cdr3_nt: TGCAGCGTTAGCAGCGGGAACACTGAAGCTTTCTTT
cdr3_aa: CSVSSGNTEAFF